Presented here are 2 T cell receptor delta chains from one specimen sequenced in a study of γδ T cells in repeated Plasmodium falciparum infection. Gammadelta T cells were flow-sorted from PBMC into Vgamma9/Vdelta2+ and Vdelta2-negative populations for bulk analysis. TCRdb ran CATT on the multiplex PCR reads. The table lists some 100,000 delta-chain clones, under 1.5% of them singletons. What was sequenced was gamma-delta T cells from blood. The receptors were sampled from a pool of human donors (malaria-infected and uninfected, not separated).

As to this clone: TCRdb has a much larger clone's protein, which differs at residue 4 from the translation of this DNA, likely because of a read error; what is shown is the protein translated from the DNA. V usage is TRDV2 and J usage is TRDJ1, with no clear D. There are 15 residues in the CDR3. Per germline, CDR1 GEAIGNYY and CDR2 EKD. The CDR3, as DNA: TGTGCCTGTGGCACCGGAGGGACTCACACCGATAAACTCATCTTT. Encoded protein: CACGTGGTHTDKLIF.

This clone was counted between two and nine times. The TCRdb protein comes from a much larger clone and disagrees with this DNA's translation at residue 3, likely due to a read error; the protein given here is derived from the DNA. The chain links TRDV2 to TRDJ1; 7 nucleotides match TRDD3. Matching the DNA to germline supplied the J gene, which TCRdb does not give. Germline CDR1 GEAIGNYY, CDR2 EKD. CDR3 length: 16 amino acids. CDR3 amino acids: CARDTRTGDRTDKLIF. CDR3 in DNA: TGTGCCCGTGACACTCGTACTGGGGATCGAACCGATAAACTCATCTTT.